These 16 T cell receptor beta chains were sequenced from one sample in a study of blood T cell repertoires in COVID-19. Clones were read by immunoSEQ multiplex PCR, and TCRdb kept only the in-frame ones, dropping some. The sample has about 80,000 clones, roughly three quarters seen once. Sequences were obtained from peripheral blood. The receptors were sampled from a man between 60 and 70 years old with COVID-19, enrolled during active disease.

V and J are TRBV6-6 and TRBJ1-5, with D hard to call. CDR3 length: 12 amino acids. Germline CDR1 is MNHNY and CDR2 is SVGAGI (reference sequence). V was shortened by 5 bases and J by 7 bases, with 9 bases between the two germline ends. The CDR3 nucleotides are TGTGCCAGCAGTCCCCAGACACAGCCCCAGCATTTT. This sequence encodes CASSPQTQPQHF.

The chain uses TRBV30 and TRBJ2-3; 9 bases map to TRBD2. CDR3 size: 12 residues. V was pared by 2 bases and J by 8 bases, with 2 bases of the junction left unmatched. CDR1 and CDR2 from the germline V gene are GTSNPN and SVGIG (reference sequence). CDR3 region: CAWSRAGGTQYF. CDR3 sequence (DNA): TGTGCCTGGAGTAGAGCGGGAGGTACGCAGTATTTT. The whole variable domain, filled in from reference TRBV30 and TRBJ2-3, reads SQTIHQWPATLVQPVGSPLSLECTVEGTSNPNLYWYRQAAGRGLQLLFYSVGIGQISSEVPQNLSASRPQDRQFILSSKKLLLSDSGFYLCAWSRAGGTQYFGPGTRLTVL.

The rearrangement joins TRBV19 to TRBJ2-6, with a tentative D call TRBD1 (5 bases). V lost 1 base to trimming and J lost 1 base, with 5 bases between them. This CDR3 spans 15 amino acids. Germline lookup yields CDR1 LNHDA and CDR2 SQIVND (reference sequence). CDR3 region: CASSIAGSGANVLTF. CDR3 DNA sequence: TGTGCCAGTAGTATAGCAGGGTCTGGGGCCAACGTCCTGACTTTC.

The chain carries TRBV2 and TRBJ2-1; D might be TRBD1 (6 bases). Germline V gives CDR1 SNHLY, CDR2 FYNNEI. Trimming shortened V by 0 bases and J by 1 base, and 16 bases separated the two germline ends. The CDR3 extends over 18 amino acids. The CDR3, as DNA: TGTGCCAGCAGTGAAGCGCTAGGACAGCCTAAGTCCTACAATGAGCAGTTCTTC. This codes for CASSEALGQPKSYNEQFF.

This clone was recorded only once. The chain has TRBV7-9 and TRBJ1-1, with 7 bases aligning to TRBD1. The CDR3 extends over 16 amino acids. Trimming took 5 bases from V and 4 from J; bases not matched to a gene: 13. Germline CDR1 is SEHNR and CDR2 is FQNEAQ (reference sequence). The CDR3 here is CASSQNRGNLLTEAFF. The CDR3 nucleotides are TGTGCCAGCAGCCAAAACAGGGGAAATCTGCTCACTGAAGCTTTCTTT.

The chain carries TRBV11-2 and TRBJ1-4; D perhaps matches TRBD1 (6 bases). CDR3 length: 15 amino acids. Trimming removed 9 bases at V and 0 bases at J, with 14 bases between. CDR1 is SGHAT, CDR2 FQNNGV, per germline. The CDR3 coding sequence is TGTGCCAGTGGGCTTAGACAGGCAACTAATGAAAAACTGTTTTTT. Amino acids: CASGLRQATNEKLFF.

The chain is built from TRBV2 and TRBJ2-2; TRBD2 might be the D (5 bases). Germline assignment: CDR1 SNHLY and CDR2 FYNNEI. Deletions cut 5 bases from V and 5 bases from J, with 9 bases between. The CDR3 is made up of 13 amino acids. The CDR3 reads CASSTTRTGELFF. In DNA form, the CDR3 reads TGTGCCAGCAGTACAACTAGAACCGGGGAGCTGTTTTTT.

This CDR3 is CASSPAGTSGNTIYF. DNA for the CDR3: TGTGCCAGCAGTCCGGCGGGGACCTCTGGAAACACCATATATTTT. This chain links TRBV3-1 (or the pseudogene TRBV3-2) with TRBJ1-3; the D gene is possibly TRBD1 (5 bases). Looked up from germline, CDR1 is LGHDT and CDR2 is YNNKEL (reference sequence). The CDR3 length is 15 residues. Trimming removed 6 bases from V and 0 bases from J, with 12 bases in between.

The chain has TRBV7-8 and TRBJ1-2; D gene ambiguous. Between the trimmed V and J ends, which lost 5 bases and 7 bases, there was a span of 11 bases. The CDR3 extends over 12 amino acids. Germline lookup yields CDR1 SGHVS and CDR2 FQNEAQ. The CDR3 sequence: CASSLGEGGYTF. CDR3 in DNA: TGTGCCAGCAGCCTGGGCGAGGGTGGCTACACCTTC.

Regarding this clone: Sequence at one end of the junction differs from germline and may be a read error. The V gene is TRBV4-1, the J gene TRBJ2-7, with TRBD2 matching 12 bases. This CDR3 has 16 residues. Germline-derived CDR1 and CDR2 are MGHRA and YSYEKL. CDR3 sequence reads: CASSQPTSGSSHEQYF. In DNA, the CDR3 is TGCGCCAGCAGCCAACCGACTAGCGGGAGCTCCCACGAGCAGTACTTC.

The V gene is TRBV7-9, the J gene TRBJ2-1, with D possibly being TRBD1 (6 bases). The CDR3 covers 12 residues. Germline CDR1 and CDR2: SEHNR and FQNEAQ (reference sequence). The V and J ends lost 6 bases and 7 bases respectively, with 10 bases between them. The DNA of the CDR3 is TGTGCCAGCAGATCCACAGGGAATGAGCAGTTCTTC. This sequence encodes CASRSTGNEQFF.

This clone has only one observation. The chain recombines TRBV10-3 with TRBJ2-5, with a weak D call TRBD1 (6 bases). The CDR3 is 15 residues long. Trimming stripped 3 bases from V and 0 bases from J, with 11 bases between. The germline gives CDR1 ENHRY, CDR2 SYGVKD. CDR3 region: CAISETRTDQETQYF. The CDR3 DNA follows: TGTGCCATCAGTGAAACGAGGACAGACCAAGAGACCCAGTACTTC.

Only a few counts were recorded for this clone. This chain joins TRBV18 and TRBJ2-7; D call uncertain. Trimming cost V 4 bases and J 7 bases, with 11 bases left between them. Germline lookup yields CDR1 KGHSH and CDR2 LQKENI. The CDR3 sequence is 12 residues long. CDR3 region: CASSLMRQEQYF. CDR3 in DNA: TGTGCCAGCTCACTTATGCGACAAGAGCAGTACTTC.

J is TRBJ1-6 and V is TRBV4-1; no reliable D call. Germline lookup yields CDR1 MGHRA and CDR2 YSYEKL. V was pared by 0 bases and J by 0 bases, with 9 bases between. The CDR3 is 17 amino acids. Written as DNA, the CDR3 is TGCGCCAGCAGCCAAGACCGAGGTCTCTCCTATAATTCACCCCTCCACTTT. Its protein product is CASSQDRGLSYNSPLHF.

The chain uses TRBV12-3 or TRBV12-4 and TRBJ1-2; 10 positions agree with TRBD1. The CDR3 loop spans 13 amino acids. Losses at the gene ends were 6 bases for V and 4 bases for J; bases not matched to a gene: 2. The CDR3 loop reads CASSRTGGYGYTF. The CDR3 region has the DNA TGTGCCAGCAGCCGGACAGGGGGCTATGGCTACACCTTC.

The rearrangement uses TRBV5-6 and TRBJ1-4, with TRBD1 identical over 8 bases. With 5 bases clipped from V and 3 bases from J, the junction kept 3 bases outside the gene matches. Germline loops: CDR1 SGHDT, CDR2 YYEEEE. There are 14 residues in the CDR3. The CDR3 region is CASRGTGPNEKLFF. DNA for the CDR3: TGTGCCAGCAGGGGGACAGGACCTAATGAAAAACTGTTTTTT.